This T cell receptor (beta chain) was found in a study of shared clonotypes between healthy human individuals. CD45RO-negative, CCR7-positively selected cells formed the naive CD8 fraction, excluding terminally differentiated effector memory CD45RA+ cells. This table comes from immunoSEQ multiplex PCR, and its TCRdb copy is limited to in-frame clones, with some not included. This table has some 2.1 million clones, 85% to 95% appearing once. The germline CDR1 and CDR2 sequences are SGDLS and YYNGEE. V was clipped by 4 bases and J by 3 bases; unmatched bases: 8. The CDR3 has 15 residues. Specimen: naive CD8+ T cells from PBMCs. The J gene is TRBJ2-3, the V gene TRBV9, with 7 positions matching TRBD2. This receptor was taken from a man younger than 35 in good health. Some clones in this sample may be carry-over from other donors' samples. The CDR3 coding sequence is TGTGCCAGCAGCCTTGGCGGACTAGTAACAGATACGCAGTATTTT. Encoded protein: CASSLGGLVTDTQYF.